This T cell receptor (beta chain) was sequenced in a study of CD8 T cells in Susac syndrome. Study results and caveats: As the study acknowledged, the number of individuals who were part of its TCR sequencing and HLA analysis was relatively small.

Random hexamers were used to reverse transcribe about 0.5 to 1 ug of RNA. MiXCR, applied by TCRdb to the immunoSEQ multiplex PCR reads, yields one record per CDR3 protein. The sample contains approximately 300,000 distinct CDR3 sequences, about nine tenths of which appear only once. This CDR3 spans 12 amino acids. CDR1 and CDR2 (germline): SGHVS, FNYEAQ. The V gene lost 10 bases and the J gene lost 4 bases, with 11 bases spanning the gap. As regards this clonotype: Antigen unknown.

Sequencing was performed on CD8+ T cells from PBMCs. V gene TRBV7-6 combines with J gene TRBJ1-5, with D perhaps TRBD1 (5 bases). This TCR was recovered from a human donor with multiple sclerosis. The DNA for the CDR3 is TGTGCCACCGGGACGGGGAATCAGCCCCAGCATTTT. Its translation: CATGTGNQPQHF.